One sample yielded the 2 T cell receptor beta chains listed below, sequenced in a study of long-term antiretroviral therapy in people with HIV. The immunoSEQ assay was v3.0, run at survey level. TCRdb's table, derived via immunoSEQ multiplex PCR, lists solely in-frame clones and lacks some. The data show roughly 11,000 clones, 85% to 90% seen once. Sequencing was performed on unsorted PBMCs, taken 0.2 years before starting antiretroviral therapy. Receptors were obtained from a woman between 35 and 50 years old with HIV.

The genes are TRBV10-2 and TRBJ1-6; D ambiguous. Trimming cost V 4 bases and J 14 bases, with 21 bases left between them. In germline, CDR1 is WSHSY, CDR2 SAAADI. The CDR3 is made up of 15 amino acids. CDR3 bases: TGCGCCAGCAGTGTAGGTCCGGGCCAAGGTTGGGCCCTCCACTTT. Amino acid sequence: CASSVGPGQGWALHF.

This chain's CDR3 is CASSLMGDYNSPLHF. For the CDR3, the DNA is TGTGCCAGCAGCTTAATGGGGGACTATAATTCACCCCTCCACTTT. The chain is built from TRBV7-3 and TRBJ1-6; tentatively, D is TRBD1 (5 bases). With 1 base removed from V and 3 bases from J, the gap between germline ends came to 7 bases. The CDR3 has 15 amino acids. CDR1 SGHTA and CDR2 FQGTGA come from the germline V gene.